This paragraph reports one TCR beta chain. The antigen remains unidentified. The sample comes from a study of cytomegalovirus exposure and HLA in healthy donors. Whole-study context: The roughly 120 validation repertoires, a later analysis reported, used the same platform as the 550 to 700 repertoires from the first cohort. Study-wide points: Reportedly, cytomegalovirus status was diagnosed with high sensitivity and specificity. Some TCR beta chains (over 150 of them) were listed as cytomegalovirus-associated.

TCRdb's table, derived via immunoSEQ multiplex PCR, lists solely in-frame clones and lacks some. The repertoire holds approximately 270,000 clones, with about 90% as singletons. This TCR came from a man aged 18 to 29 in good health and CMV-seropositive. The sequenced material came from PBMCs.

As DNA, the CDR3 is TGCGCCAGCAGCTTGTGGGGGAATGAAAAACTGTTTTTT. Its translation: CASSLWGNEKLFF. This rearrangement joins TRBV5-1 to TRBJ1-4, with D perhaps matching TRBD1 (5 bases). V was cut by 1 base and J by 5 bases, with 6 bases left in between. CDR3 length: 13 amino acids. Germline-derived CDR1 and CDR2 are SGHRS and YFSETQ.